This T cell receptor (beta chain) was recorded in a study of T-cell memory formation after mild COVID-19. Study-level results: Cross-reactive memory apparently joined, as some responding clones appeared in pre-infection memory.

Each CDR3 protein gets one entry after TCRdb re-called the 5' RACE reads with MiXCR. The sample includes approximately 410,000 distinct CDR3 sequences, less than 25% of them seen just once. Germline V gene sequence: CDR1 SSHAT, CDR2 FNYEAQ (reference sequence). Trimming left V 5 bases short and J 4 bases short, with 13 bases between. The CDR3 contains 14 residues. For this clonotype: The antigen remains unidentified.

The gene calls are TRBV7-7 and TRBJ2-3; perhaps TRBD1 as D (7 bases). Sequencing was performed on PBMCs or a T cell subset sorted from them (not recorded which). This TCR was recovered from an adult woman who had mild COVID-19 (a few samples of this study predate the infection). Cell type and time point are not known. In DNA form, the CDR3 reads TGTGCCAGCAGCCCGACAGGGACTGCAGATACGCAGTATTTT. It codes for CASSPTGTADTQYF.